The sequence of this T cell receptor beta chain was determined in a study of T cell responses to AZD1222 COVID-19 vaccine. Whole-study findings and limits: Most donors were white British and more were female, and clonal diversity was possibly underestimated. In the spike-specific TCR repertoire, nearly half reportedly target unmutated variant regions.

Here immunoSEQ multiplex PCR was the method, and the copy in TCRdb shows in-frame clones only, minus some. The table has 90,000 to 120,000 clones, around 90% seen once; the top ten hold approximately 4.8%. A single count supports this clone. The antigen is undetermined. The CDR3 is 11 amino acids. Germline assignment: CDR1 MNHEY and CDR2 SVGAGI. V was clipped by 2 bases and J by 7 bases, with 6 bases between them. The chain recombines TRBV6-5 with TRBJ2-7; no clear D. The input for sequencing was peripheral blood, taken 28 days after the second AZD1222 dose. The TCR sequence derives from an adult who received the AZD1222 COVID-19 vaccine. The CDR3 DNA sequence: TGTGCCAGCAGTTACCGTACGGAGCAGTACTTC. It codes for CASSYRTEQYF.